Below are 3 T cell receptor beta chains sequenced from a single sample in a study of T cells after somatic rescue of genetic block. The method was immunoSEQ multiplex PCR; TCRdb's version includes in-frame clones alone and lacks a portion of them. This repertoire shows 70,000 to 85,000 clones, around 90% found once; its top ten account for 2.5% to 3%. Sequences were obtained from peripheral blood mononuclear cells (PBMCs). The receptors stem from a man aged 25-45 years.

CDR3 nucleotide sequence: TGTGCCAGCCGAGTTGACAGGTCCTACGAGCAGTACTTC. Protein product: CASRVDRSYEQYF. V and J are TRBV18 and TRBJ2-7, with D perhaps TRBD1 (6 bases). Germline CDR1 reads KGHSH; CDR2 reads LQKENI. Deletions cut 8 bases from V and 1 base from J, with 12 bases between. The CDR3 spans 13 residues.

The CDR3 loop reads CATSGGGGQAQHF. CDR3 in DNA: TGTGCCACTTCCGGAGGGGGGGGCCAGGCCCAGCATTTT. This sequence joins TRBV10-3 and TRBJ1-5, with a possible D match to TRBD1 (6 bases). Deletions cut 10 bases from V and 11 bases from J, with 21 bases between. This CDR3 comprises 13 residues. Germline assignment: CDR1 ENHRY and CDR2 SYGVKD.

The gene calls are TRBV5-5 and TRBJ2-2, with a tentative D call TRBD2 (5 bases). The germline CDR1 and CDR2 sequences are SGHKS and YYEKEE (reference sequence). The CDR3 has 13 amino acids. Trimming left V 2 bases short and J 3 bases short, with 5 bases between. The DNA for the CDR3 is TGTGCCAGCAGCTTACTAGACACCGGGGAGCTGTTTTTT. Residues: CASSLLDTGELFF.